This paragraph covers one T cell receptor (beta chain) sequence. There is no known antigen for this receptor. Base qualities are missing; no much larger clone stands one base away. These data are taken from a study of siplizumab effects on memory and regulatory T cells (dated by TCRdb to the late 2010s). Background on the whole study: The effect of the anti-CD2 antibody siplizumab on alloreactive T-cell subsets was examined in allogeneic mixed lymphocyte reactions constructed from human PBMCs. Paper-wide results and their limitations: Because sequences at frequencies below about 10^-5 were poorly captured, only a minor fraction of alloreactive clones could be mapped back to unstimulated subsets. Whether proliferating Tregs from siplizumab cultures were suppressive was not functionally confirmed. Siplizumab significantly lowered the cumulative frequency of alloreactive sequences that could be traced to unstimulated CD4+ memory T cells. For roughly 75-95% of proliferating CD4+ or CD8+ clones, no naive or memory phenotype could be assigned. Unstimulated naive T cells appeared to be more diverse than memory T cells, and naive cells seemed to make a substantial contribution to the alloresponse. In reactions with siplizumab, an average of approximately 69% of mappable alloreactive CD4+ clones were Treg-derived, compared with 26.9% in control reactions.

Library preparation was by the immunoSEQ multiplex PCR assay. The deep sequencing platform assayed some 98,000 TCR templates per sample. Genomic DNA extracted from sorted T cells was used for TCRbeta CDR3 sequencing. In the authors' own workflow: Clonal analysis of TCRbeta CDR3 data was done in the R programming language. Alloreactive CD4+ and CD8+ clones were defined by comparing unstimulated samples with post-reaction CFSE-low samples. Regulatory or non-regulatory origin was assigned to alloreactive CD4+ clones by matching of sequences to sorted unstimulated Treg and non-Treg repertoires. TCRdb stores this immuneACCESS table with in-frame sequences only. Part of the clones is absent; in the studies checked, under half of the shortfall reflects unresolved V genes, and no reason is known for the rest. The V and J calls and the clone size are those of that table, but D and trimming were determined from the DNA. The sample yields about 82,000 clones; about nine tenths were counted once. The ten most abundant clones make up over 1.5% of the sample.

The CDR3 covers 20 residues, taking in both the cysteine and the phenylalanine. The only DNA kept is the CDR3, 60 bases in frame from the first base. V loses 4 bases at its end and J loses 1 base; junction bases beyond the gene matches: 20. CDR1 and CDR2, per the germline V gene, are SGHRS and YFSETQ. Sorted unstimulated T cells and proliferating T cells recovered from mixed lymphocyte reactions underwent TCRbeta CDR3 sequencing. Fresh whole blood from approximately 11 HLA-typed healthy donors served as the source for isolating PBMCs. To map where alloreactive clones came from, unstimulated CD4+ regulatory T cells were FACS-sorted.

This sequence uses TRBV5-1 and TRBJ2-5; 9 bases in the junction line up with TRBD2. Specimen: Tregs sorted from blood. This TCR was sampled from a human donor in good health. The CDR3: CASSRFVGGRAGLAQETQYF. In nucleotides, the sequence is TGCGCCAGCAGCCGGTTCGTCGGGGGGCGCGCGGGACTAGCCCAAGAGACCCAGTACTTC.